This note documents a single T cell receptor (beta chain) sequence. Its antigen remains unknown. This record belongs to a study of shared clonotypes between healthy human individuals. Study-level findings and limits: Large depth notwithstanding, sorted-subset sequencing proved incomplete by rarefaction. Estimated richness values were generally larger in naive subsets than in memory subsets. Researchers sampled only blood; tissue repertoires likely differ.

V lost 3 bases and J lost 3, with 8 bases in between. Germline V lookup: CDR1 WSHSY, CDR2 SAAADI. The CDR3 contains 13 residues. In the source study's methods: In the immunoSEQ data, sequences were junction-only and lacked quality scores, so filtering differed. TCRdb's table, derived via immunoSEQ multiplex PCR, lists solely in-frame clones and lacks some. The V and J calls and clone size are taken from that table; D and trimming were inferred from the DNA. The top ten hold about 0.39% of the sample, which has 2 million to 2.5 million clones, under 95% seen once. The material sequenced was naive CD4+ T cells from PBMCs. Subset indicated: CD45RA+ positively selected. This chain links TRBV10-2 with TRBJ1-2, with unresolved D. This sequence originates from a man in his late teens or twenties in good health. Some clones in this sample may be carry-over from other donors' samples. CDR3 sequence: CASSDGGHYGYTF. CDR3 nucleotides: TGCGCCAGCAGTGATGGCGGTCACTATGGCTACACCTTC.